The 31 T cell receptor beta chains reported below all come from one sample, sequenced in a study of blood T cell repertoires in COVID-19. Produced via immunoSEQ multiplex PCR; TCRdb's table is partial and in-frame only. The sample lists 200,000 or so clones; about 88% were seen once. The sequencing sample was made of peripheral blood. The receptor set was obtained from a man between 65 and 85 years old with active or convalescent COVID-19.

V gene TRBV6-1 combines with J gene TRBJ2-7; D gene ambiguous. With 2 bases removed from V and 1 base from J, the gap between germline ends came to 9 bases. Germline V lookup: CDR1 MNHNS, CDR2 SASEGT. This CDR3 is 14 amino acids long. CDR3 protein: CASSEQIVSYEQYF. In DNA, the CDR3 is TGTGCCAGCAGTGAACAGATCGTTTCCTACGAGCAGTACTTC.

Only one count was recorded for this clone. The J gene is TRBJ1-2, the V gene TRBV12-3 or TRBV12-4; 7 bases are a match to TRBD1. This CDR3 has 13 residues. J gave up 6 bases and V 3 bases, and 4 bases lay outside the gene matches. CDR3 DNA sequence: TGTGCCAGCAGTTTGACAGGGCTAGATGGCTACACCTTC. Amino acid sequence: CASSLTGLDGYTF.

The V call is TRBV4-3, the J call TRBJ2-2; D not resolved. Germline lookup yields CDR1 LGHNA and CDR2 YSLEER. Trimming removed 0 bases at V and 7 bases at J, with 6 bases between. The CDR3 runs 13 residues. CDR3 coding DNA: TGCGCCAGCAGCCAAGACAAAAACGGGGAGCTGTTTTTT. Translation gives CASSQDKNGELFF.

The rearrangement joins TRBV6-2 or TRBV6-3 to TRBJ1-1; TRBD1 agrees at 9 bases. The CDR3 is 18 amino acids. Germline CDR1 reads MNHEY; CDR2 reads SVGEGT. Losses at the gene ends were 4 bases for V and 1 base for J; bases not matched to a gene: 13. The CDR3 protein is CASSSLIQGARGNTEAFF. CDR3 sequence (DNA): TGTGCCAGCAGTTCTCTCATACAGGGGGCGCGGGGGAACACTGAAGCTTTCTTT.

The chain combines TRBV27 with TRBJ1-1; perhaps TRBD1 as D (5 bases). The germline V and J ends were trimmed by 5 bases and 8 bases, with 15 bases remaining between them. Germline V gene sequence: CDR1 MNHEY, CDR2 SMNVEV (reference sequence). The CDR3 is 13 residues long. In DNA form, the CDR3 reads TGTGCCAGCAGTGCCCCGGGGGGTCAGGAAGCTTTCTTT. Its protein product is CASSAPGGQEAFF.

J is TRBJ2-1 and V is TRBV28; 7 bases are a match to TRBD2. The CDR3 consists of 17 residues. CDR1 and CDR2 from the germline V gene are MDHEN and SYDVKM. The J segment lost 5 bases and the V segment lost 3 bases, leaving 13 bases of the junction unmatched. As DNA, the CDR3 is TGTGCCAGCAGTTTGAATGAGGGAGCGGGGCCTAACAATGAGCAGTTCTTC. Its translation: CASSLNEGAGPNNEQFF. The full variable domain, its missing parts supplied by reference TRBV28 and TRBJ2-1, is DVKVTQSSRYLVKRTGEKVFLECVQDMDHENMFWYRQDPGLGLRLIYFSYDVKMKEKGDIPEGYSVSREKKERFSLILESASTNQTSMYLCASSLNEGAGPNNEQFFGPGTRLTVL.

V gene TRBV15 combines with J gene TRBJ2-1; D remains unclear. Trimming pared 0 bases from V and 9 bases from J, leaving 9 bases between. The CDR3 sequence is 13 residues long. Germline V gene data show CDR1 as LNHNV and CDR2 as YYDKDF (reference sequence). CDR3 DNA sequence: TGTGCCACCAGCAGAGATTTCGAGCGTGAGCAGTTCTTC. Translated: CATSRDFEREQFF. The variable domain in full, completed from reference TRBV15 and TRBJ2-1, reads DAMVIQNPRYQVTQFGKPVTLSCSQTLNHNVMYWYQQKSSQAPKLLFHYYDKDFNNEADTPDNFQSRRPNTSFCFLDIRSPGLGDTAMYLCATSRDFEREQFFGPGTRLTVL.

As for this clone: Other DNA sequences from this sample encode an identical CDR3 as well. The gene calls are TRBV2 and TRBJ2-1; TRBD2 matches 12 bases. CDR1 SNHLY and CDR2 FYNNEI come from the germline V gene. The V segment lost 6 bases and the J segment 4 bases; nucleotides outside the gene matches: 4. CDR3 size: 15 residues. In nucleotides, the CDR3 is TGTGCCAGCAGGGCTAGCGGGGGGGCATACAATGAGCAGTTCTTC. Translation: CASRASGGAYNEQFF.

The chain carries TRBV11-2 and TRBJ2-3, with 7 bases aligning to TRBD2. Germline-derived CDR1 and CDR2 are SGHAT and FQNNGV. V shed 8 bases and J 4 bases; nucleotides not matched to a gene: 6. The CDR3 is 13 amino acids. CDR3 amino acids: CASARAGPDTQYF. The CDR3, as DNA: TGTGCCAGCGCGAGAGCGGGGCCAGATACGCAGTATTTT.

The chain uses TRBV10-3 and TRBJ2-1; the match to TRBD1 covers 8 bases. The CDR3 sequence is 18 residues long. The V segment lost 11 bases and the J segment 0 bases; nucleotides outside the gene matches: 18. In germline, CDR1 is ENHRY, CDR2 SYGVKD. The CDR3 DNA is TGTGCCGCCTTGACAGGGGCCAACGTACTGGGCTCCTACAATGAGCAGTTCTTC. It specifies CAALTGANVLGSYNEQFF.

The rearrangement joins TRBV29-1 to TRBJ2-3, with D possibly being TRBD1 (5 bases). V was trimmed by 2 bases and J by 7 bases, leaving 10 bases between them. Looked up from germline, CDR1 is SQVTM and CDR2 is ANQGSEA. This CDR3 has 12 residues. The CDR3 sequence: CSVELRQNTQYF. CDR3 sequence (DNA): TGCAGCGTTGAATTACGACAGAATACGCAGTATTTT.

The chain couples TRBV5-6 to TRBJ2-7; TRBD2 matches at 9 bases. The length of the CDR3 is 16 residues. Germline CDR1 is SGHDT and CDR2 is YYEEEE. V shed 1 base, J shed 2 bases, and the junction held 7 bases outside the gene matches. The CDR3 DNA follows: TGTGCCAGCAGCTTGCTTCCTAGCGGGACCGCCTACGAGCAGTACTTC. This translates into CASSLLPSGTAYEQYF.

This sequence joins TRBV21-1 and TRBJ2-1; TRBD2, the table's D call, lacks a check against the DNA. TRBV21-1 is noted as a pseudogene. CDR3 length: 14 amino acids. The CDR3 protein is CASSKVYRGDEQFF. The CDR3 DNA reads TGTGCCAGCAGCAAAGTTTATCGGGGAGATGAGCAGTTCTTC.

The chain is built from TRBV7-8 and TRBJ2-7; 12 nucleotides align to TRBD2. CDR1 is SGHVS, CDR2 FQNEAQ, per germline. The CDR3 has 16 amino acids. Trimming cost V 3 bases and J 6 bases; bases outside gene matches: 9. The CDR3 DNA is TGTGCCAGCAGCTTTCGGGGCGGACTAGCGGGACCCGAGCAGTACTTC. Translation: CASSFRGGLAGPEQYF.

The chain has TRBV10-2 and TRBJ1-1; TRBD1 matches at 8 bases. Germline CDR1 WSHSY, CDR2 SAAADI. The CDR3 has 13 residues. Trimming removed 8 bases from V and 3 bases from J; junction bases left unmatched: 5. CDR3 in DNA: TGCGCCAGCGGACAGGGTACGGACACTGAAGCTTTCTTT. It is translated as CASGQGTDTEAFF.

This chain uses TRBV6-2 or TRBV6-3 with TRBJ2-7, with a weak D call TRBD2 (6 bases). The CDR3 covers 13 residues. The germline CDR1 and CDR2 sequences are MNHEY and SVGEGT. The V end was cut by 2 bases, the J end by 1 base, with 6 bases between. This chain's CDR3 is CASSYGGSYEQYF. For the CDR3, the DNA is TGTGCCAGCAGTTACGGAGGGTCCTACGAGCAGTACTTC.

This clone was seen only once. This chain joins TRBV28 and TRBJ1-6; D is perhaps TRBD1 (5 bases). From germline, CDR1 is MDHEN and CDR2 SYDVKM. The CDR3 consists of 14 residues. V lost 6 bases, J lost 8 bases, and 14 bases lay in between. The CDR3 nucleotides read TGTGCCAGCAGAACTACAGGAATGGATTCACCCCTCCACTTT. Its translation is CASRTTGMDSPLHF.

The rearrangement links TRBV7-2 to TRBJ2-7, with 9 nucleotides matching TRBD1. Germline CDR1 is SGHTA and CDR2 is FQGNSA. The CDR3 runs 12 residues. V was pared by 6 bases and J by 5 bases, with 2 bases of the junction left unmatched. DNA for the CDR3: TGTGCCAGCAGGGACAGGGGCCACGAGCAGTACTTC. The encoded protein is CASRDRGHEQYF. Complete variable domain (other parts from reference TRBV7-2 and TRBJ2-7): GAGVSQSPSNKVTEKGKDVELRCDPISGHTALYWYRQSLGQGLEFLIYFQGNSAPDKSGLPSDRFSAERTGGSVSTLTIQRTQQEDSAVYLCASRDRGHEQYFGPGTRLTVT.

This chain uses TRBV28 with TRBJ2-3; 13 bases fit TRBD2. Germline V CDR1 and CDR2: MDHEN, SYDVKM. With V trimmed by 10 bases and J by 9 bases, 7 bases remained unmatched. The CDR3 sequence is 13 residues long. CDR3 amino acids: CATRTSGSVTQYF. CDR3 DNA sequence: TGTGCCACTCGGACTAGCGGGAGCGTGACGCAGTATTTT.

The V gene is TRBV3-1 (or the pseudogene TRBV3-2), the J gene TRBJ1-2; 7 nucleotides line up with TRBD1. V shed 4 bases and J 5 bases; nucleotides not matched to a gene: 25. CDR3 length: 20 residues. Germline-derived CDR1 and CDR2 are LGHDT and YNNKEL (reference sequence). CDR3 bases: TGTGCCAGCAGCCCAAAGACTGGGTGGGTTATCAGACAGGGTATGTATGGCTACACCTTC. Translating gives CASSPKTGWVIRQGMYGYTF.

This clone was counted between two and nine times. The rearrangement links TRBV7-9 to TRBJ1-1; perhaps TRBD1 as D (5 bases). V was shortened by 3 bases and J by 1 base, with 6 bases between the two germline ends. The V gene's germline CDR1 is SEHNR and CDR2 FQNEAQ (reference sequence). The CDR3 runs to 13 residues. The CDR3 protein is CASSFQGNTEAFF. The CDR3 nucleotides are TGTGCCAGCAGCTTTCAGGGGAACACTGAAGCTTTCTTT.

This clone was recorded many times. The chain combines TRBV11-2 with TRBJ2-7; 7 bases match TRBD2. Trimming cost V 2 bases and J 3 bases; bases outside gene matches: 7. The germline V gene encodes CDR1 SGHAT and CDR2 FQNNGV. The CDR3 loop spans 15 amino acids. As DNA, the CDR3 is TGTGCCAGCAGCTTATCACTAGCGATGCTCTACGAGCAGTACTTC. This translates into CASSLSLAMLYEQYF.

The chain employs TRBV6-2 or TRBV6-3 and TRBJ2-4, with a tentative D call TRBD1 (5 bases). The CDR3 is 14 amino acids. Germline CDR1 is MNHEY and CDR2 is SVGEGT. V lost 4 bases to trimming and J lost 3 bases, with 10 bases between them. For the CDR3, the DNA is TGTGCCAGCAGTTTGGGGCTAGTCAAAAACATTCAGTACTTC. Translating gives CASSLGLVKNIQYF.

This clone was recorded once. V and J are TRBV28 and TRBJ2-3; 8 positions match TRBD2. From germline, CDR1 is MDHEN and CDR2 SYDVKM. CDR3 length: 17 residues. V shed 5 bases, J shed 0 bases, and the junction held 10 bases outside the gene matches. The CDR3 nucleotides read TGTGCCAGCAGTCCGGGCACTAGCGGAGCTAGCACAGATACGCAGTATTTT. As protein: CASSPGTSGASTDTQYF.

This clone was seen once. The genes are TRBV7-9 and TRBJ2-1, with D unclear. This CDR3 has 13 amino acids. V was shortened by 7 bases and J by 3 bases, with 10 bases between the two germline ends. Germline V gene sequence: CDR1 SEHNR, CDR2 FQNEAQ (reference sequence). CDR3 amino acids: CASISVRYNEQFF. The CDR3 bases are TGTGCCAGCATCAGCGTCCGCTACAATGAGCAGTTCTTC.

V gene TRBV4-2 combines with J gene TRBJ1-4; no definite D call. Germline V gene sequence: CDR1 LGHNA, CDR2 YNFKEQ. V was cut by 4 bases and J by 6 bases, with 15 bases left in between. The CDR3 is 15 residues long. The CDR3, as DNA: TGTGCCAGCAGCCTCTCCTCCGGGAGAGATGAAAAACTGTTTTTT. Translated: CASSLSSGRDEKLFF.

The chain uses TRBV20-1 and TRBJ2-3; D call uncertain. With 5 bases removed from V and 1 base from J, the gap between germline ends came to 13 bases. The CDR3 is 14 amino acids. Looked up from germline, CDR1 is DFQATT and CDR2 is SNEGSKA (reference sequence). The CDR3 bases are TGCAGTGCTTGTGGAAGACTCCGCACAGATACGCAGTATTTT. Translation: CSACGRLRTDTQYF.

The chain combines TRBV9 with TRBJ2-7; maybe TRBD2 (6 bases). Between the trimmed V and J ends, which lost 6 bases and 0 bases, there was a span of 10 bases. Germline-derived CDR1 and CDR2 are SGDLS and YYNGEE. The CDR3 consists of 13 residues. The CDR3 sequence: CASTAGSSYEQYF. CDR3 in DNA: TGTGCCAGCACGGCGGGGAGCTCCTACGAGCAGTACTTC.

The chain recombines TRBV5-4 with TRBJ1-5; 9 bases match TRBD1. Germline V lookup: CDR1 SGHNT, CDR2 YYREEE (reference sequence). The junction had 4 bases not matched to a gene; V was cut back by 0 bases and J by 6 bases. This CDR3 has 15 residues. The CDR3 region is CASSLDRGLGQPQHF. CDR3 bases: TGTGCCAGCAGCTTGGACAGGGGGCTAGGTCAGCCCCAGCATTTT. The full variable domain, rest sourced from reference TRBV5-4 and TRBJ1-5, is ETGVTQSPTHLIKTRGQQVTLRCSSQSGHNTVSWYQQALGQGPQFIFQYYREEENGRGNFPPRFSGLQFPNYSSELNVNALELDDSALYLCASSLDRGLGQPQHFGDGTRLSIL.

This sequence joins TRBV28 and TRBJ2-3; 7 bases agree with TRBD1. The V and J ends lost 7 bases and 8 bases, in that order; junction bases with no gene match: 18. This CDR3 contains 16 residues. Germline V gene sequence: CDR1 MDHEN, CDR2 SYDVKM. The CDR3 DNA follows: TGTGCCAGCACCCTCCGCTTAGGGGGCGCACCCTTTACGCAGTATTTT. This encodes CASTLRLGGAPFTQYF.

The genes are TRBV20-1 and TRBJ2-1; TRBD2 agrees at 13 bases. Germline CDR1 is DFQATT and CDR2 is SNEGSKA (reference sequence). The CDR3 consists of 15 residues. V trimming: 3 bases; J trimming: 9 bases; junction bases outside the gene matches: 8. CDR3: CSASGGLAGNGEQFF. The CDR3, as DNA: TGCAGTGCTAGTGGGGGACTAGCGGGAAATGGTGAGCAGTTCTTC.